This T cell receptor (beta chain) originates from a study of T cell responses to AZD1222 COVID-19 vaccine. Study overall: Combined were second doses at about 4 or about 12 weeks. Study-wide results and caveats: Spike-specific TCR breadth and depth grew following two AZD1222 doses. Nearly half of spike-specific TCRs reportedly target variant regions that are unmutated in the B.1.351 and B.1.1.7 variants. Females made up more of the donors, who were largely white British, and clonal diversity may have come out too low.

Sequencing used immunoSEQ multiplex PCR; TCRdb keeps in-frame clones, though not all of them. The table records 130,000 to 150,000 clones, around 88% of them present only once. In regard to this clone: The antigen remains unidentified.

Per the germline V gene, CDR1 is SGHNT and CDR2 is YYREEE (reference sequence). The CDR3 loop spans 15 amino acids. V lost 4 bases, J lost 5 bases, and 11 bases stayed unmatched. The rearrangement links TRBV5-4 to TRBJ1-2; 7 nucleotides align to TRBD1. Source: peripheral blood, taken on day 0 of AZD1222 vaccination. The TCR comes from an adult in good health. This chain's CDR3 is CASSLHLGTEYGYTF. Written as DNA, the CDR3 is TGTGCCAGCAGCCTTCATCTCGGGACAGAATATGGCTACACCTTC.